The 13 T cell receptor beta chains below come from one sample, sequenced in a study of CD8+CD57+ T cells in acquired aplastic anemia. TCR beta VDJ and CDR3 were profiled, and genomic DNA was the template. TCRdb independently ran MiXCR on the reads; one entry per CDR3 protein. The table shows some 190,000 distinct CDR3 sequences, with 45% to 50% occurring only once. The material sequenced was sorted CD4+, CD8+, or CD8+CD57+ T cells (not recorded which) from PBMCs. All receptors come from a human donor in good health.

V usage is TRBV25-1 and J usage is TRBJ2-7; D unresolved. CDR3 length: 11 residues. Germline V gene lookup returns CDR1 MGHDK and CDR2 SYGVNS. V was clipped by 7 bases and J by 9 bases, with 13 bases between them. The CDR3 DNA reads as TGTGCCAGCAAGGAACTCACGCGGCAGTACTTC. It codes for CASKELTRQYF.

The V and J genes are TRBV15 and TRBJ1-1, with D unclear. The CDR3 extends over 14 amino acids. Trimming removed 4 bases at V and 0 bases at J, with 9 bases between. Germline lookup yields CDR1 LNHNV and CDR2 YYDKDF (reference sequence). The CDR3 spells CATSIRQLNTEAFF. The CDR3 region has the DNA TGTGCCACCAGCATACGACAACTGAACACTGAAGCTTTCTTT.

This clonotype was detected ten times or more. This sequence joins TRBV20-1 and TRBJ2-5; 10 nucleotides agree with TRBD1. V trimming: 4 bases; J trimming: 4 bases; junction bases outside the gene matches: 6. Germline CDR1 reads DFQATT; CDR2 reads SNEGSKA (reference sequence). CDR3 length: 14 amino acids. The CDR3 sequence is CSATYDRGPETQYF. Written as DNA, the CDR3 is TGCAGTGCTACGTACGACAGGGGGCCAGAGACCCAGTACTTC.

The chain employs TRBV24-1 and TRBJ2-2; TRBD1 agrees at 7 bases. Trimming cost V 4 bases and J 1 base; bases outside gene matches: 2. This CDR3 is 15 amino acids long. Germline assignment: CDR1 KGHDR and CDR2 SFDVKD. The CDR3 sequence: CATSERGLNTGELFF. The CDR3 DNA reads TGTGCCACCAGTGAGAGGGGGCTGAACACCGGGGAGCTGTTTTTT.

This chain connects TRBV7-3 to TRBJ1-1; no reliable D call. Germline CDR1 reads SGHTA; CDR2 reads FQGTGA. Trimming took off 4 bases at V and 5 bases at J, with 11 bases between the two ends. The CDR3 spans 13 residues. The CDR3, as DNA: TGTGCCAGCAGCTCCGAAGTGGGGACTGAAGCTTTCTTT. This sequence encodes CASSSEVGTEAFF.

J is TRBJ1-3 and V is TRBV29-1, with D hard to call. Germline CDR1 SQVTM, CDR2 ANQGSEA. The length of the CDR3 is 14 residues. V lost 4 bases and J 0 bases, leaving 10 bases between the germline ends. CDR3 protein: CSVAGIDSGNTIYF. CDR3 nucleotide sequence: TGCAGCGTTGCTGGGATTGACTCTGGAAACACCATATATTTT.

This clonotype occurred many times. The rearrangement links TRBV19 to TRBJ2-7; D perhaps matches TRBD2 (6 bases). The CDR3 is made up of 13 amino acids. The V and J ends lost 1 base and 6 bases respectively, with 10 bases between them. In germline, CDR1 is LNHDA, CDR2 SQIVND (reference sequence). CDR3 in amino acids: CASSIGRESEQYF. Written as DNA, the CDR3 is TGTGCCAGTAGTATAGGACGGGAGAGCGAGCAGTACTTC.

This clonotype was picked up many times. The J gene is TRBJ2-7, the V gene TRBV2; D is unclear. The CDR3 totals 13 residues. V was clipped by 6 bases and J by 4 bases, with 13 bases between them. The V gene's germline CDR1 is SNHLY and CDR2 FYNNEI. CDR3 sequence: CASRSDVGYEQYF. For the CDR3, the DNA is TGTGCCAGCAGATCTGACGTGGGGTACGAGCAGTACTTC.

The rearrangement joins TRBV10-3 to TRBJ1-3; D gene unclear. The germline CDR1 and CDR2 sequences are ENHRY and SYGVKD. V shed 1 base and J shed 2 bases, with 15 bases lying between them. The CDR3 length is 17 residues. Here the CDR3 DNA reads TGTGCCATCAGTGAGTTGTCCACCCAGGTGGCTGGAAACACCATATATTTT. Translation: CAISELSTQVAGNTIYF.

There are many counts of this clonotype. The chain couples TRBV9 to TRBJ2-3; tentative D call: TRBD2 (5 bases). Germline V CDR1 and CDR2: SGDLS, YYNGEE. This CDR3 comprises 13 residues. V lost 2 bases and J lost 3, with 7 bases in between. CDR3 amino acids: CASSVPGTDTQYF. The CDR3 coding sequence is TGTGCCAGCAGCGTTCCGGGAACAGATACGCAGTATTTT.

This clonotype was detected many times. CDR3 sequence: CASSRLGHLYEQYF. CDR3 DNA: TGTGCCAGCAGCCGACTGGGACACCTCTACGAGCAGTACTTC. The chain carries TRBV27 and TRBJ2-7; a weak D match, TRBD1 (6 bases). Germline lookup yields CDR1 MNHEY and CDR2 SMNVEV (reference sequence). CDR3 length equals 14 residues. Trimming removed 6 bases at V and 3 bases at J, with 15 bases between.

The gene calls are TRBV29-1 and TRBJ1-2; the match to TRBD1 covers 7 bases. Unmatched junction bases numbered 3, after V lost 7 bases and J lost 1 base. CDR1 is SQVTM, CDR2 ANQGSEA, per germline. The CDR3 runs to 12 residues. The CDR3, as DNA: TGCAGCGCTAGACAGGGTAACTATGGCTACACCTTC. Translated: CSARQGNYGYTF.

This sequence joins TRBV7-2 and TRBJ1-4, with TRBD1 identical over 7 bases. The germline CDR1 and CDR2 sequences are SGHTA and FQGNSA. This CDR3 region has 15 residues. Trimming at V came to 2 bases and at J to 7 bases, leaving 7 bases not matched to a gene. CDR3 in DNA: TGTGCCAGCAGCTTACCGAGACAGGGACGTGAAAAACTGTTTTTT. Translated: CASSLPRQGREKLFF.